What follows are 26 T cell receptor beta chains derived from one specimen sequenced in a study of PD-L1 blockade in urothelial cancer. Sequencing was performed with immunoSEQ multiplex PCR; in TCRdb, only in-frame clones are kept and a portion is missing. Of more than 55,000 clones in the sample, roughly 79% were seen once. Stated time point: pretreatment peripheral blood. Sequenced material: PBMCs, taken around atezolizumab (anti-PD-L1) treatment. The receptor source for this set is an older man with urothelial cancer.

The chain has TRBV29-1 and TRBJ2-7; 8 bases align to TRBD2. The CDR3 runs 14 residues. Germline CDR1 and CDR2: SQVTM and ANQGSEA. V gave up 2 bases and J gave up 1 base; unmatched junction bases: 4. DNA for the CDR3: TGCAGCGTTGAATTTTTAGCGGGGTCCTACGAGCAGTACTTC. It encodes CSVEFLAGSYEQYF.

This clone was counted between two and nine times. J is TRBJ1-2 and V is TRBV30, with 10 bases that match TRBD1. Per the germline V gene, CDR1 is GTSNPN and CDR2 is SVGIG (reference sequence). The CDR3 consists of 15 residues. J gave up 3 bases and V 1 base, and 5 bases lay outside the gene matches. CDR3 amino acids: CAWSARDRGDYGYTF. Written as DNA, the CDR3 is TGTGCCTGGAGTGCCCGGGACAGGGGTGACTATGGCTACACCTTC.

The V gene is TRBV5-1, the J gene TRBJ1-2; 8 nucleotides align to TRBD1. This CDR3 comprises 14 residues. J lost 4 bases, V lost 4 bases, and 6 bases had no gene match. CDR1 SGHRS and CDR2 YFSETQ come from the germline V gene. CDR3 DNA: TGCGCCAGCAGCCTTACCGGGACAGGCTATGGCTACACCTTC. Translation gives CASSLTGTGYGYTF.

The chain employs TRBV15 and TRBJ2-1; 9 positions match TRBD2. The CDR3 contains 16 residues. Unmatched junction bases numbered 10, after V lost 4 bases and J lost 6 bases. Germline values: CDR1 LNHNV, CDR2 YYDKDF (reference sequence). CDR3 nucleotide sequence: TGTGCCACCAGCACTAGGGCGGGAGGGCCCCGCAATGAGCAGTTCTTC. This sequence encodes CATSTRAGGPRNEQFF.

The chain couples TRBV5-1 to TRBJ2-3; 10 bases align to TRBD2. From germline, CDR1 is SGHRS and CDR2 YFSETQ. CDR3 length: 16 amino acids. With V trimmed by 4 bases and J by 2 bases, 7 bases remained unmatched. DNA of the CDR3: TGCGCCAGCAGCCCAACACTAGCGGGACCCACAGATACGCAGTATTTT. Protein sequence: CASSPTLAGPTDTQYF.

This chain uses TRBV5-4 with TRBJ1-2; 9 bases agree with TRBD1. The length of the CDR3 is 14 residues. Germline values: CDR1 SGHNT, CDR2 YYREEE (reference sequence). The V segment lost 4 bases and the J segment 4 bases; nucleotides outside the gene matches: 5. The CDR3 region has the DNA TGTGCCAGCAGCATTAGACAGGGGGTCTATGGCTACACCTTC. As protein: CASSIRQGVYGYTF.

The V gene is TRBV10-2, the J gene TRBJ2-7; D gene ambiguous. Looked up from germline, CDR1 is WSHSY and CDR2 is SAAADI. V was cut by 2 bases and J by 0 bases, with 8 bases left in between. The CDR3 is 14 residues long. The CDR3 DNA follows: TGCGCCAGCAGTGAGCAGTCCGTCTCCTACGAGCAGTACTTC. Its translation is CASSEQSVSYEQYF.

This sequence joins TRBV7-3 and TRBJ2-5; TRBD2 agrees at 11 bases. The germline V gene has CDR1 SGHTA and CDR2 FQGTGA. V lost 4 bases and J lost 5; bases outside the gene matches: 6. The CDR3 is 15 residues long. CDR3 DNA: TGTGCCAGCAGCTGGGGACTAGCGGCCAGGGAGACCCAGTACTTC. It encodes CASSWGLAARETQYF.

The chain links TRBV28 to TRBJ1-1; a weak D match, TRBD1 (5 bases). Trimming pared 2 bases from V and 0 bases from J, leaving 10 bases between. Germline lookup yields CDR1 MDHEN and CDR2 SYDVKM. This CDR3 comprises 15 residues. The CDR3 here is CASSLGGIMNTEAFF. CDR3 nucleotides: TGTGCCAGCAGTTTAGGGGGGATAATGAACACTGAAGCTTTCTTT. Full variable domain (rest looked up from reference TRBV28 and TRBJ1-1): DVKVTQSSRYLVKRTGEKVFLECVQDMDHENMFWYRQDPGLGLRLIYFSYDVKMKEKGDIPEGYSVSREKKERFSLILESASTNQTSMYLCASSLGGIMNTEAFFGQGTRLTVV.

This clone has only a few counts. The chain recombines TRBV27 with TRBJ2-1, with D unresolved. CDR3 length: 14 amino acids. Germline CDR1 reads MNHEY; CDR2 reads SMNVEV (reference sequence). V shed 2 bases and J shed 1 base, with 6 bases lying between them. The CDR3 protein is CASSLVESYNEQFF. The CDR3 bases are TGTGCCAGCAGTTTAGTAGAATCCTACAATGAGCAGTTCTTC.

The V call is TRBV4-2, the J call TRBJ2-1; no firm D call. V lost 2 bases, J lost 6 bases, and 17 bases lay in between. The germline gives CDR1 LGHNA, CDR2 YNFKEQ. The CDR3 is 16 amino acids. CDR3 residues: CASSQLSLSPVNEQFF. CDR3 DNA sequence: TGTGCCAGCAGCCAACTTAGTCTGTCTCCTGTCAATGAGCAGTTCTTC.

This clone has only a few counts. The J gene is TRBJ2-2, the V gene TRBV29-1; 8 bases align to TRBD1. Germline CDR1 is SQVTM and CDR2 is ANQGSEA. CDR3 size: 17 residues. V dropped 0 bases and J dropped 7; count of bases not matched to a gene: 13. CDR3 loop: CSVEEGGGRGRVGELFF. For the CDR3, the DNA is TGCAGCGTTGAAGAGGGGGGAGGCAGGGGGCGTGTCGGGGAGCTGTTTTTT.

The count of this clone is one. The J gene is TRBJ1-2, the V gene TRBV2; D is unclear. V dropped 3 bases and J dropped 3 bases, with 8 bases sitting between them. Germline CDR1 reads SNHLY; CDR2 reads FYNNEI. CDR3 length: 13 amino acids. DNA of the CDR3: TGTGCCAGCAGTGAGAGTCGGGACTATGGCTACACCTTC. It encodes CASSESRDYGYTF.

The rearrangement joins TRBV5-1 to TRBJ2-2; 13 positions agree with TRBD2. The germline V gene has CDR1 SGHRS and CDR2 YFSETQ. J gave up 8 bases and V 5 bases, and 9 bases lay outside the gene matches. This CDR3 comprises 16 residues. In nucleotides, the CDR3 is TGCGCCAGCAGAGGGACTAGCGGGGCACCACCGGGGGAGCTGTTTTTT. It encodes CASRGTSGAPPGELFF.

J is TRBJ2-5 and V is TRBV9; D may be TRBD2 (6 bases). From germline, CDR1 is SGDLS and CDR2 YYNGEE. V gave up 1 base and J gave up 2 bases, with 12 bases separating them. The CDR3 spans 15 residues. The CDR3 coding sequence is TGTGCCAGCAGCGTAAGGCGGGGATGGCAAGAGACCCAGTACTTC. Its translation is CASSVRRGWQETQYF. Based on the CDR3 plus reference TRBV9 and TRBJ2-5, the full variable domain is DSGVTQTPKHLITATGQRVTLRCSPRSGDLSVYWYQQSLDQGLQFLIQYYNGEERAKGNILERFSAQQFPDLHSELNLSSLELGDSALYFCASSVRRGWQETQYFGPGTRLLVL.

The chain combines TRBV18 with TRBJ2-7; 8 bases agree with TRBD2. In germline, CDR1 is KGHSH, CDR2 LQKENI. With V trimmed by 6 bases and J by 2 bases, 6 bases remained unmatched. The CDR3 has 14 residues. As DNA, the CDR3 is TGTGCCAGCTCCAATTCGGGAGGGACCTACGAGCAGTACTTC. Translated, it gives CASSNSGGTYEQYF. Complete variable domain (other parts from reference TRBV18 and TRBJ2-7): NAGVMQNPRHLVRRRGQEARLRCSPMKGHSHVYWYRQLPEEGLKFMVYLQKENIIDESGMPKERFSAEFPKEGPSILRIQQVVRGDSAAYFCASSNSGGTYEQYFGPGTRLTVT.

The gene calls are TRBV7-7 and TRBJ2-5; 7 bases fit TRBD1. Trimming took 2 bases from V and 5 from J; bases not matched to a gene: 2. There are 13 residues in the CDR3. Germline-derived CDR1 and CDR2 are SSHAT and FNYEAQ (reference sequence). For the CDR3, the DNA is TGTGCCAGCAGCTTATCGACAGGGGAGACCCAGTACTTC. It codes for CASSLSTGETQYF.

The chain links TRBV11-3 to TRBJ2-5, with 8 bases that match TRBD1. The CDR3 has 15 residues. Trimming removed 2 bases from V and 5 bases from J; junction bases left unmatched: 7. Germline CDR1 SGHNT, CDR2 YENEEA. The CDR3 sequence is CASSLRQGAVETQYF. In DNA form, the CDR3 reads TGTGCCAGCAGCTTAAGGCAGGGGGCTGTGGAGACCCAGTACTTC.

The CDR3 DNA is TGCAGCGCTGGGCCTGAAGCTTTCTTT. It yields the protein CSAGPEAFF. This rearrangement joins TRBV29-1 to TRBJ1-1; the D is unclear. Germline V gene data show CDR1 as SQVTM and CDR2 as ANQGSEA. V shed 7 bases and J shed 6 bases, with 6 bases lying between them. The length of the CDR3 is 9 residues.

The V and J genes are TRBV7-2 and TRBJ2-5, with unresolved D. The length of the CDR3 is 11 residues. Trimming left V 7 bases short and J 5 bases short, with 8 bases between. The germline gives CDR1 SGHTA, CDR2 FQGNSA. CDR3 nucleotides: TGTGCCAGCACACTCGGGGAGACCCAGTACTTC. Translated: CASTLGETQYF. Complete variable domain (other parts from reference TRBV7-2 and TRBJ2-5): GAGVSQSPSNKVTEKGKDVELRCDPISGHTALYWYRQSLGQGLEFLIYFQGNSAPDKSGLPSDRFSAERTGGSVSTLTIQRTQQEDSAVYLCASTLGETQYFGPGTRLLVL.

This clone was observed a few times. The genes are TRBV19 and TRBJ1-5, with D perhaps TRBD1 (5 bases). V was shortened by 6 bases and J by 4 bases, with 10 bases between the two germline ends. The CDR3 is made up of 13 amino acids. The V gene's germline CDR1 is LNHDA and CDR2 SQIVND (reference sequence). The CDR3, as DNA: TGTGCCAGTAGGATGACAGAAAATCAGCCCCAGCATTTT. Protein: CASRMTENQPQHF.

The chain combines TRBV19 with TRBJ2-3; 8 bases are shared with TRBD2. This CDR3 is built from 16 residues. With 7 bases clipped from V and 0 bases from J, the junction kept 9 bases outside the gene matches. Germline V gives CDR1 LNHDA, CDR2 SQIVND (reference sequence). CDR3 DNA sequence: TGTGCCAGTATTCCCCAAGCGGGGGCTAGCACAGATACGCAGTATTTT. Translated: CASIPQAGASTDTQYF.

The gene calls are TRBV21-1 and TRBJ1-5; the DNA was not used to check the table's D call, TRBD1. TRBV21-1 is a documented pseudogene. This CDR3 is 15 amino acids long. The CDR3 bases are TGTGCCAGCAGCGGTGAGGGGGATAGCAATCAGCCCCAGCATTTT. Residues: CASSGEGDSNQPQHF.

The CDR3 protein is CASSFGSRAEAFF. CDR3 coding DNA: TGTGCCAGCAGTTTCGGAAGCAGGGCTGAAGCTTTCTTT. V usage is TRBV6-6 and J usage is TRBJ1-1, with D possibly matching TRBD1 (5 bases). Looked up from germline, CDR1 is MNHNY and CDR2 is SVGAGI (reference sequence). The CDR3 is 13 amino acids. The V end lost 4 bases, the J end lost 6 bases, and 12 bases lay between the germline ends.

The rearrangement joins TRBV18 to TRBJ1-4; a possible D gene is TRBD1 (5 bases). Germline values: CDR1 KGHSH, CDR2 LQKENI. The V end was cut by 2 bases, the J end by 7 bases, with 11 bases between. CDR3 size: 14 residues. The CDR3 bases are TGTGCCAGCTCACCAATTCAGGGAAGTGAAAAACTGTTTTTT. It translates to CASSPIQGSEKLFF.

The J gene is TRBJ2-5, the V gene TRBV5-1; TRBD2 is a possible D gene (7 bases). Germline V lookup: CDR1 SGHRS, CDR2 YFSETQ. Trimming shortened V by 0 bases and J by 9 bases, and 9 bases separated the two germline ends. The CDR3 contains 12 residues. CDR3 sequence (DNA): TGCGCCAGCAGCTTGGCCGGGGGGCCCCAGTACTTC. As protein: CASSLAGGPQYF.